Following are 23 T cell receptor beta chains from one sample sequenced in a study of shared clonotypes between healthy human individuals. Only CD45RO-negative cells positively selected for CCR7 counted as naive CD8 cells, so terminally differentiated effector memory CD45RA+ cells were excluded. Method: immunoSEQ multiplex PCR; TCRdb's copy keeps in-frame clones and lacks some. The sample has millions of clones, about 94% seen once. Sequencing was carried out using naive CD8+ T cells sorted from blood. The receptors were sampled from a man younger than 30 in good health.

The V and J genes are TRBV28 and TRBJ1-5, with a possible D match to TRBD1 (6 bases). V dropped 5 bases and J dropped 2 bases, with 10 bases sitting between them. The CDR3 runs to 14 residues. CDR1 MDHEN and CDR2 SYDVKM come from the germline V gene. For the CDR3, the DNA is TGTGCCAGCAGTAGACAGGCAGGCAATCAGCCCCAGCATTTT. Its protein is CASSRQAGNQPQHF.

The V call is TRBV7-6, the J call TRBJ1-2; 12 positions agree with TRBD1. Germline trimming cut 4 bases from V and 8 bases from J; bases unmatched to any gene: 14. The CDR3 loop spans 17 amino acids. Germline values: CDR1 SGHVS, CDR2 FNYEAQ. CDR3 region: CASSSTPGQGARGGYTF. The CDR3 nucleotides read TGTGCCAGCAGCTCTACCCCGGGACAGGGGGCGAGAGGAGGCTACACCTTC.

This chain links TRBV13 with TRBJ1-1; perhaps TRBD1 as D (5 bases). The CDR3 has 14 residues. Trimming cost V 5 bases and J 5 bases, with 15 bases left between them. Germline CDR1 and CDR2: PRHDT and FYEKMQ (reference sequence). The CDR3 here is CASSTSGGGTEAFF. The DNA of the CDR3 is TGTGCCAGCAGCACCTCCGGGGGAGGGACTGAAGCTTTCTTT.

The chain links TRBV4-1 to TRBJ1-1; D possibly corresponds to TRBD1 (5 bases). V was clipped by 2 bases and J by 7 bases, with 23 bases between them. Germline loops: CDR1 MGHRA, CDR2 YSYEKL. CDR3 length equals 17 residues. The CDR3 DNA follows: TGCGCCAGCAGCCAAACCCCACCTGGCTGGGACGGAGGTGAAGCTTTCTTT. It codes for CASSQTPPGWDGGEAFF.

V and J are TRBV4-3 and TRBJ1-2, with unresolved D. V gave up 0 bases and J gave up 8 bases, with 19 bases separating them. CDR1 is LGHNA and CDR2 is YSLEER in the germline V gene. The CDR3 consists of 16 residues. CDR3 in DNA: TGCGCCAGCAGCCAAGAAACCCTCCAGGCAGGCGAAGGCTACACCTTC. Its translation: CASSQETLQAGEGYTF.

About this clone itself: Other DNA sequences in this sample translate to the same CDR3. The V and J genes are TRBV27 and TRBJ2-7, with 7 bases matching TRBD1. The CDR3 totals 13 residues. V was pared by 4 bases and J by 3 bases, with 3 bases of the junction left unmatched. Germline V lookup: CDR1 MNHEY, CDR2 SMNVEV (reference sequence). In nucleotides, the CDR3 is TGTGCCAGCAGTTACAGGGGTGGCTACGAGCAGTACTTC. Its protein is CASSYRGGYEQYF.

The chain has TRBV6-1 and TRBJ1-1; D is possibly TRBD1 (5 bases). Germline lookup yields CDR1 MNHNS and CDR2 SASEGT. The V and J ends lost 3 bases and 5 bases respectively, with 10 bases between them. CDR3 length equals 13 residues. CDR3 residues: CASSDGAVTEAFF. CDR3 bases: TGTGCCAGCAGTGATGGGGCTGTGACTGAAGCTTTCTTT.

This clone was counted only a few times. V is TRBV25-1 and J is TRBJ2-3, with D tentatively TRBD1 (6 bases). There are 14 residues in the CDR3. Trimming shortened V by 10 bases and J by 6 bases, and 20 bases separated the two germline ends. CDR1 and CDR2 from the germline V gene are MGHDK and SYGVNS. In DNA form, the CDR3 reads TGTGCCATGAAAGACCGGGACAACAGGGATACGCAGTATTTT. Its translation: CAMKDRDNRDTQYF.

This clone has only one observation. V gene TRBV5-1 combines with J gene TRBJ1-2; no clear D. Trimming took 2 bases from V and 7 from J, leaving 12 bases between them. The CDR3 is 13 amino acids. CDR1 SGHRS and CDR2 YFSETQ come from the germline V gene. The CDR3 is CASSFLRQSGYTF. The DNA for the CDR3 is TGCGCCAGCAGCTTTCTTCGGCAGAGTGGCTACACCTTC.

Here the CDR3 reads CASSMWGSDYGYTF. The DNA for the CDR3 is TGTGCCAGTAGTATGTGGGGGTCCGACTATGGCTACACCTTC. This chain uses TRBV19 with TRBJ1-2; possible D gene TRBD1, 5 bases. The CDR3 loop spans 14 amino acids. The germline V gene has CDR1 LNHDA and CDR2 SQIVND (reference sequence). Trimming left V 3 bases short and J 3 bases short, with 11 bases between.

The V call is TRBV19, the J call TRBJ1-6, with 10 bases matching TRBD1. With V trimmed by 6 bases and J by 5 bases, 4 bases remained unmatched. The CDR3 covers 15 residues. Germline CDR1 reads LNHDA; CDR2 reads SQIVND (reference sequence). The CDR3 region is CASSEGQGNNSPLHF. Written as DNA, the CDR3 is TGTGCCAGTAGCGAGGGACAGGGGAATAATTCACCCCTCCACTTT. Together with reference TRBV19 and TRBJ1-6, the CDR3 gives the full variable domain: DGGITQSPKYLFRKEGQNVTLSCEQNLNHDAMYWYRQDPGQGLRLIYYSQIVNDFQKGDIAEGYSVSREKKESFPLTVTSAQKNPTAFYLCASSEGQGNNSPLHFGNGTRLTVT.

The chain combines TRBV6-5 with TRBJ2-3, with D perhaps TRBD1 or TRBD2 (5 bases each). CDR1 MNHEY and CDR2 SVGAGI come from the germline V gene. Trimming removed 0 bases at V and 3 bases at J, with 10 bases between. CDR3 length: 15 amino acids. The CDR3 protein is CASSYSWGTTDTQYF. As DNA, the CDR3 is TGTGCCAGCAGTTACTCGTGGGGGACGACAGATACGCAGTATTTT.

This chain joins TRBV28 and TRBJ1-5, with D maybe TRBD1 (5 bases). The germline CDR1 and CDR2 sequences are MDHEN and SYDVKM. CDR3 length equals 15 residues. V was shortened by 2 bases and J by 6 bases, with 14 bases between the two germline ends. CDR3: CASSLQGEVSQPQHF. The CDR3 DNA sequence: TGTGCCAGCAGTTTACAAGGGGAGGTGAGTCAGCCCCAGCATTTT.

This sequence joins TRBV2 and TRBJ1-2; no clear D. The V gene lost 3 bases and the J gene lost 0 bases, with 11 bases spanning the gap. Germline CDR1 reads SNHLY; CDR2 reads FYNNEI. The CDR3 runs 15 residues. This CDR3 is CASSDDWDTNYGYTF. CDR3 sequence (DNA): TGTGCCAGCAGTGATGATTGGGATACTAACTATGGCTACACCTTC.

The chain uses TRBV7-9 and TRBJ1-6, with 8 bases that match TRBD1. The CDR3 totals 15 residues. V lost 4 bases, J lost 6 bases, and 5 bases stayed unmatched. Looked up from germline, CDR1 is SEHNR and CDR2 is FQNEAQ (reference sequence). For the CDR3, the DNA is TGTGCCAGCAGCTCAGCAGACAGGGGTAATTCACCCCTCCACTTT. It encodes CASSSADRGNSPLHF. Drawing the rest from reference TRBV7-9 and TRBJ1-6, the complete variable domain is DTGVSQNPRHKITKRGQNVTFRCDPISEHNRLYWYRQTLGQGPEFLTYFQNEAQLEKSRLLSDRFSAERPKGSFSTLEIQRTEQGDSAMYLCASSSADRGNSPLHFGNGTRLTVT.

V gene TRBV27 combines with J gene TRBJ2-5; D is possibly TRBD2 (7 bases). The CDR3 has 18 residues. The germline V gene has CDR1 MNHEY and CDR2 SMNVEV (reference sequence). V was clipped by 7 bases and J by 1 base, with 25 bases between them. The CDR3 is CASNPLGGGASSQETQYF. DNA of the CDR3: TGTGCCAGCAACCCTCTGGGGGGGGGCGCCTCTTCCCAAGAGACCCAGTACTTC.

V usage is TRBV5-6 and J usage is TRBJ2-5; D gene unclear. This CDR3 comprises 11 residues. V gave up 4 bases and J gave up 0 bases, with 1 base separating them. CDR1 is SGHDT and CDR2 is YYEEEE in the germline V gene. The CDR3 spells CASSHQETQYF. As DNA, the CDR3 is TGTGCCAGCAGCCACCAAGAGACCCAGTACTTC.

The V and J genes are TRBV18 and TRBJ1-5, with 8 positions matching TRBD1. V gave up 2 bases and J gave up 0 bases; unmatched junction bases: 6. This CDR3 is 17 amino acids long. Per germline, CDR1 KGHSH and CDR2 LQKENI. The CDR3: CASSPAQGEFSNQPQHF. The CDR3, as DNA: TGTGCCAGCTCACCAGCACAGGGGGAGTTTAGCAATCAGCCCCAGCATTTT.

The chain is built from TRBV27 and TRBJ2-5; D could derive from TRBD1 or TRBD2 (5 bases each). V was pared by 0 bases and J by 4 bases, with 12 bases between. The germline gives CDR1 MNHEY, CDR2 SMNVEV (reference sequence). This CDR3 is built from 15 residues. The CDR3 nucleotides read TGTGCCAGCAGTTTATCTCCCGGGGCGGCAGAGACCCAGTACTTC. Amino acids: CASSLSPGAAETQYF.

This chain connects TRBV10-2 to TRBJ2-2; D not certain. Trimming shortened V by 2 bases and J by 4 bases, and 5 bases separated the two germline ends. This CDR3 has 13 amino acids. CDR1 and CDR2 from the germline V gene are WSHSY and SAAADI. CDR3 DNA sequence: TGCGCCAGCAGTGAGATTGGCACCGGGGAGCTGTTTTTT. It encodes CASSEIGTGELFF.

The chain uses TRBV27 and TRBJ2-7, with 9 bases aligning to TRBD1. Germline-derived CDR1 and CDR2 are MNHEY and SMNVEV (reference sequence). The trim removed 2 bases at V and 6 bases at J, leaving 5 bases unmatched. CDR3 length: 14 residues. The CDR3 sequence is CASSLGQGSGEQYF. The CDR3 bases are TGTGCCAGCAGTTTAGGACAGGGGAGCGGCGAGCAGTACTTC.

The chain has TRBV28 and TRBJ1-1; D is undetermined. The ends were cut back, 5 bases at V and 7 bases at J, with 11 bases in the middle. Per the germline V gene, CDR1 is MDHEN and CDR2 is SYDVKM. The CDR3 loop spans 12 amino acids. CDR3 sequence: CASSVENYEAFF. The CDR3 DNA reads TGTGCCAGCAGTGTGGAGAACTATGAAGCTTTCTTT.

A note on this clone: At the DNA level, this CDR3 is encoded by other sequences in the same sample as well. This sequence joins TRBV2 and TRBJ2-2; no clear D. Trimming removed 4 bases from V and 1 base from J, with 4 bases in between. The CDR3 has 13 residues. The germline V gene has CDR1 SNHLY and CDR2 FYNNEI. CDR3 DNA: TGTGCCAGCAGTGGAGGGAACACCGGGGAGCTGTTTTTT. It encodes CASSGGNTGELFF.